The 23 T cell receptor beta chains reported below all come from one sample, sequenced in a study of technical replicates of blood from several donors. Data came from immunoSEQ multiplex PCR; TCRdb stores just in-frame clones and leaves some out. The sample has about 100,000 clones, 96% seen once. Specimen: T cells isolated from PBMCs. Receptors were obtained from a human donor in good health.

The rearrangement links TRBV4-1 to TRBJ2-1; TRBD2 matches 12 bases. The V and J ends lost 0 bases and 9 bases, in that order; junction bases with no gene match: 9. The germline CDR1 and CDR2 sequences are MGHRA and YSYEKL. CDR3 length: 17 amino acids. The CDR3 DNA follows: TGCGCCAGCAGCCAAGACACCGGACTAGCGGGAAGGGGTGAGCAGTTCTTC. As protein: CASSQDTGLAGRGEQFF.

The rearrangement links TRBV5-4 to TRBJ1-1, with a tentative D call TRBD1 (5 bases). V gave up 0 bases and J gave up 3 bases, with 6 bases separating them. CDR1 and CDR2 from the germline V gene are SGHNT and YYREEE (reference sequence). There are 13 residues in the CDR3. The CDR3 DNA reads TGTGCCAGCAGCTTGGGGGGGGACACTGAAGCTTTCTTT. Its translation is CASSLGGDTEAFF.

The V gene is TRBV5-6, the J gene TRBJ2-3; weak D call: TRBD1 (5 bases). V dropped 5 bases and J dropped 2 bases, with 12 bases sitting between them. The CDR3 is 14 residues long. Germline values: CDR1 SGHDT, CDR2 YYEEEE. The CDR3 sequence is CASSIGENTDTQYF. As DNA, the CDR3 is TGTGCCAGCAGTATAGGGGAAAACACAGATACGCAGTATTTT.

This clone was counted once. CDR3 sequence: CASSFVSGTEQYF. CDR3 bases: TGTGCCAGCAGTTTCGTAAGCGGGACTGAGCAGTACTTC. The J gene is TRBJ2-7, the V gene TRBV28, with 7 bases matching TRBD2. Germline loops: CDR1 MDHEN, CDR2 SYDVKM. V shed 3 bases, J shed 7 bases, and the junction held 6 bases outside the gene matches. This CDR3 spans 13 amino acids.

The rearrangement uses TRBV20-1 and TRBJ2-7; D remains ambiguous. Germline CDR1 DFQATT, CDR2 SNEGSKA (reference sequence). Trimming removed 2 bases from V and 1 base from J, with 3 bases in between. CDR3 length: 11 amino acids. CDR3 nucleotide sequence: TGCAGTGCTAGACTGTCCTACGAGCAGTACTTC. Protein product: CSARLSYEQYF.

V is TRBV19 and J is TRBJ1-5, with a weak D call TRBD1 (5 bases). With 8 bases removed from V and 0 bases from J, the gap between germline ends came to 20 bases. Germline CDR1 reads LNHDA; CDR2 reads SQIVND (reference sequence). There are 17 residues in the CDR3. The CDR3 here is CASAVTLGPYSNQPQHF. CDR3 bases: TGTGCCAGTGCCGTCACTCTGGGGCCTTATAGCAATCAGCCCCAGCATTTT.

The chain carries TRBV11-2 and TRBJ1-2; 8 bases agree with TRBD1. There are 15 residues in the CDR3. Germline trimming cut 3 bases from V and 4 bases from J; bases unmatched to any gene: 7. Per germline, CDR1 SGHAT and CDR2 FQNNGV. CDR3 in DNA: TGTGCCAGCAGCTTGGGACAGGCCAGTCCCTATGGCTACACCTTC. This sequence encodes CASSLGQASPYGYTF.

The rearrangement uses TRBV2 and TRBJ2-1; 9 positions agree with TRBD1. CDR3 size: 13 residues. The V gene's germline CDR1 is SNHLY and CDR2 FYNNEI. V lost 8 bases to trimming and J lost 4 bases; unmatched junction nucleotides: 3. Here the CDR3 reads CASGTGYYNEQFF. DNA for the CDR3: TGTGCCAGCGGGACAGGGTATTACAATGAGCAGTTCTTC.

The count of this clone is one. This chain connects TRBV29-1 to TRBJ1-1; tentative D call: TRBD1 (6 bases). Germline assignment: CDR1 SQVTM and CDR2 ANQGSEA. This CDR3 is built from 11 residues. V gave up 7 bases and J gave up 2 bases, with 8 bases separating them. In DNA form, the CDR3 reads TGCAGCGGGACAGCCAACACTGAAGCTTTCTTT. Translation gives CSGTANTEAFF.

This clone was detected once. The chain joins TRBV6-5 to TRBJ2-7, with D perhaps matching TRBD1 (6 bases). Germline lookup yields CDR1 MNHEY and CDR2 SVGAGI. There are 14 residues in the CDR3. Trimming stripped 8 bases from V and 3 bases from J, with 17 bases between. CDR3 nucleotides: TGTGCCAGCCATAGCCCAGGGGAAAGCTACGAGCAGTACTTC. Translating gives CASHSPGESYEQYF.

DNA of the CDR3: TGCGCCAGCAGCCAAGGGGACAGGGAAGAGACCCAGTACTTC. The encoded protein is CASSQGDREETQYF. This rearrangement joins TRBV4-1 to TRBJ2-5, with TRBD1 matching 9 bases. The junction had 0 bases not matched to a gene; V was cut back by 1 base and J by 3 bases. CDR3 size: 14 residues. Germline V gives CDR1 MGHRA, CDR2 YSYEKL.

The V call is TRBV21-1, the J call TRBJ1-2; TRBD1, the D gene given by the table, was not confirmed from the DNA. TRBV21-1 is an annotated pseudogene. The length of the CDR3 is 16 residues. The CDR3 nucleotides read TGTGCCAGCAGCAAAACGGGGGGACAGGGCAACTATGGCTACACCTTC. Its protein product is CASSKTGGQGNYGYTF.

J is TRBJ2-7 and V is TRBV14; 9 positions agree with TRBD2. The length of the CDR3 is 13 residues. Trimming removed 7 bases from V and 3 bases from J; junction bases left unmatched: 4. Germline lookup yields CDR1 SGHDN and CDR2 FVKESK. Written as DNA, the CDR3 is TGTGCCAGCAAGGGCGGGAGGGACTACGAGCAGTACTTC. Translation gives CASKGGRDYEQYF.

V and J are TRBV18 and TRBJ1-2, with 9 positions matching TRBD1. Germline CDR1 reads KGHSH; CDR2 reads LQKENI. Trimming took 2 bases from V and 6 from J; bases not matched to a gene: 7. This CDR3 has 15 residues. CDR3 region: CASSPEKTGGDGYTF. CDR3 coding DNA: TGTGCCAGCTCACCAGAAAAGACAGGGGGGGATGGCTACACCTTC.

This sequence joins TRBV19 and TRBJ2-5; no reliable D call. Per germline, CDR1 LNHDA and CDR2 SQIVND (reference sequence). Trimming stripped 4 bases from V and 2 bases from J, with 17 bases between. The CDR3 extends over 16 amino acids. The CDR3 loop reads CASSTYDSRRQETQYF. CDR3 coding DNA: TGTGCCAGTAGTACCTACGACTCTCGACGACAAGAGACCCAGTACTTC.

This clone was detected only once. This chain links TRBV10-3 with TRBJ1-1, with a tentative D call TRBD1 (5 bases). CDR3 size: 16 residues. Germline assignment: CDR1 ENHRY and CDR2 SYGVKD. The ends were cut back, 1 base at V and 1 base at J, with 13 bases in the middle. The CDR3 sequence: CAISEFMGQGNTEAFF. The CDR3 coding sequence is TGTGCCATCAGTGAGTTCATGGGCCAGGGGAACACTGAAGCTTTCTTT.

CDR3 region: CASSFLGDRKNYGYTF. Here the CDR3 DNA reads TGTGCCAGCAGTTTTTTGGGTGACAGAAAGAACTATGGCTACACCTTC. The J gene is TRBJ1-2, the V gene TRBV28; a weak D match, TRBD1 (5 bases). Trimming cost V 3 bases and J 2 bases, with 16 bases left between them. There are 16 residues in the CDR3. In germline, CDR1 is MDHEN, CDR2 SYDVKM.

The rearrangement links TRBV29-1 to TRBJ1-2; 7 nucleotides line up with TRBD1. V trimming: 5 bases; J trimming: 4 bases; junction bases outside the gene matches: 10. The germline V gene encodes CDR1 SQVTM and CDR2 ANQGSEA. CDR3 size: 14 residues. CDR3 amino acids: CSVSPLRDSYGYTF. CDR3 DNA sequence: TGCAGCGTTTCCCCTCTCCGGGACAGCTATGGCTACACCTTC.

This clone came up once. The chain joins TRBV6-5 to TRBJ1-4; D uncertain. The ends were cut back, 4 bases at V and 3 bases at J, with 9 bases in the middle. The CDR3 sequence is 14 residues long. The germline CDR1 and CDR2 sequences are MNHEY and SVGAGI. The CDR3 DNA reads TGTGCCAGCAGTTTGGGCACGGCTAATGAAAAACTGTTTTTT. Its translation: CASSLGTANEKLFF.

The chain carries TRBV7-2 and TRBJ1-1; 7 nucleotides align to TRBD1. In germline, CDR1 is SGHTA, CDR2 FQGNSA. The V and J ends lost 5 bases and 3 bases, in that order; junction bases with no gene match: 15. This CDR3 spans 17 amino acids. The DNA for the CDR3 is TGTGCCAGCAGCCGAGGTACTACTCGACAGGGTTACACTGAAGCTTTCTTT. Translating gives CASSRGTTRQGYTEAFF. The variable domain in full, completed from reference TRBV7-2 and TRBJ1-1, reads GAGVSQSPSNKVTEKGKDVELRCDPISGHTALYWYRQSLGQGLEFLIYFQGNSAPDKSGLPSDRFSAERTGGSVSTLTIQRTQQEDSAVYLCASSRGTTRQGYTEAFFGQGTRLTVV.

The genes are TRBV6-4 and TRBJ2-1, with 10 bases that match TRBD2. This CDR3 has 15 amino acids. CDR1 is MRHNA, CDR2 SNTAGT, per germline. V was clipped by 3 bases and J by 2 bases; unmatched bases: 1. The CDR3 DNA follows: TGTGCCAGCAGTGATCTAGCGGGAGCCTACAATGAGCAGTTCTTC. The encoded protein is CASSDLAGAYNEQFF.

The V gene is TRBV6-5, the J gene TRBJ2-7; 7 positions match TRBD2. The length of the CDR3 is 13 residues. Germline CDR1 reads MNHEY; CDR2 reads SVGAGI. V was pared by 5 bases and J by 3 bases, with 4 bases of the junction left unmatched. The chain's CDR3 is CASSGRVDYEQYF. The CDR3 DNA reads TGTGCCAGCAGTGGGAGGGTTGACTACGAGCAGTACTTC.

The chain uses TRBV7-8 and TRBJ1-3, with 7 bases identical to TRBD1. CDR1 is SGHVS, CDR2 FQNEAQ, per germline. The CDR3 length is 20 residues. Unmatched junction bases numbered 22, after V lost 5 bases and J lost 3 bases. CDR3 amino acids: CASSPGTELSRFLYGNTIYF. The CDR3 region has the DNA TGTGCCAGCAGCCCTGGGACAGAATTGTCCCGATTTTTGTATGGAAACACCATATATTTT.